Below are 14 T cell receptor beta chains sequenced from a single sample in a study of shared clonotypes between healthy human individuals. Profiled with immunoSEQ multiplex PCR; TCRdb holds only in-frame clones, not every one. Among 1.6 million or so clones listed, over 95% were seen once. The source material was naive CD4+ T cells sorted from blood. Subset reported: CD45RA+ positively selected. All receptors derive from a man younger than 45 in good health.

The CDR3 protein is CASSQDRGSGQGSGNTIYF. DNA of the CDR3: TGCGCCAGCAGCCAAGATCGAGGGTCGGGACAGGGTTCTGGAAACACCATATATTTT. The V gene is TRBV4-1, the J gene TRBJ1-3; TRBD1 matches 9 bases. J gave up 1 base and V 0 bases, and 10 bases lay outside the gene matches. The CDR3 has 19 residues. Germline values: CDR1 MGHRA, CDR2 YSYEKL.

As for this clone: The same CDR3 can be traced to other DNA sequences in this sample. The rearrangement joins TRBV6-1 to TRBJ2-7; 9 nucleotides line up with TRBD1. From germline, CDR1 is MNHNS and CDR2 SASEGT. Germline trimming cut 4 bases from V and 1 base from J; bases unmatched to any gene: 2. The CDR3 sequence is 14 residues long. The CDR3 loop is CASSVGQGSYEQYF. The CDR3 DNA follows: TGTGCCAGCAGTGTGGGACAGGGATCCTACGAGCAGTACTTC.

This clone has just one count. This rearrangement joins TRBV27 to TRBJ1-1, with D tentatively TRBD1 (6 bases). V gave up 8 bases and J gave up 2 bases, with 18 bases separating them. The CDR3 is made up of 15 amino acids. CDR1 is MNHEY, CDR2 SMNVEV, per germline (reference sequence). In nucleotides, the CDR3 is TGTGCCAGCCGCCTACAGGGAGGCGGAAACACTGAAGCTTTCTTT. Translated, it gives CASRLQGGGNTEAFF.

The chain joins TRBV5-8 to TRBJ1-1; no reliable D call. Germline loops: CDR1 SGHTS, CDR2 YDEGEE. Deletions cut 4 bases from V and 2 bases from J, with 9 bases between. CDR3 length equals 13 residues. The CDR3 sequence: CASSRWTNTEAFF. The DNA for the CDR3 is TGTGCCAGCAGCCGTTGGACTAACACTGAAGCTTTCTTT.

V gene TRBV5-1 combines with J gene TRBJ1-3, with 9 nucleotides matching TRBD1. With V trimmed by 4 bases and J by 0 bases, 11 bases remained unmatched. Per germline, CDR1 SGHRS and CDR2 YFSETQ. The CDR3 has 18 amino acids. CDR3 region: CASSQAPSGQGSGNTIYF. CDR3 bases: TGCGCCAGCAGCCAAGCCCCGTCGGGACAGGGCTCTGGAAACACCATATATTTT.

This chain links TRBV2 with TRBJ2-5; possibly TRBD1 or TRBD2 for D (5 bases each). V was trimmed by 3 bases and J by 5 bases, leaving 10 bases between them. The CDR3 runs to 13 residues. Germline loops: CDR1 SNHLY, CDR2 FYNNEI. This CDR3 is CASSEGRRETQYF. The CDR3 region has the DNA TGTGCCAGCAGTGAGGGACGGAGGGAGACCCAGTACTTC.

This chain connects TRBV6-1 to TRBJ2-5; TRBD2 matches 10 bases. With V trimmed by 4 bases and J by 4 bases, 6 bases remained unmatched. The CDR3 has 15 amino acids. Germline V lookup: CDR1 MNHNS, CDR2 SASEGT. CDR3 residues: CASSVRGTSAETQYF. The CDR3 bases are TGTGCCAGCAGTGTTCGGGGGACTAGCGCAGAGACCCAGTACTTC.

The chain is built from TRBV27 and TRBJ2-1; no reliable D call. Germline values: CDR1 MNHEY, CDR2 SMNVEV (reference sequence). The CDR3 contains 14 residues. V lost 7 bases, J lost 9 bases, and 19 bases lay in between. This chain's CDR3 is CASIFDLPNFEQFF. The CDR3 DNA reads TGTGCCAGCATTTTCGATTTACCCAACTTTGAGCAGTTCTTC.

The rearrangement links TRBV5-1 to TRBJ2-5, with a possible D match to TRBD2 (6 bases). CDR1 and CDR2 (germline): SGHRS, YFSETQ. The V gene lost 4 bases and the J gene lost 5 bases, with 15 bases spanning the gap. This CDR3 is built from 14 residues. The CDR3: CASSRVAGRETQYF. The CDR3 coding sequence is TGCGCCAGCAGCCGCGTTGCGGGGCGGGAGACCCAGTACTTC.

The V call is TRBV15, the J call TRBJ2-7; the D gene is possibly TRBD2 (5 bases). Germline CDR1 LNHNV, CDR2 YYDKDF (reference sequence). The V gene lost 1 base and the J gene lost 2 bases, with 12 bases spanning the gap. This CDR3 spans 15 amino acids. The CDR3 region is CATSRGSGAPYEQYF. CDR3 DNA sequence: TGTGCCACCAGCAGAGGGAGCGGAGCCCCCTACGAGCAGTACTTC.

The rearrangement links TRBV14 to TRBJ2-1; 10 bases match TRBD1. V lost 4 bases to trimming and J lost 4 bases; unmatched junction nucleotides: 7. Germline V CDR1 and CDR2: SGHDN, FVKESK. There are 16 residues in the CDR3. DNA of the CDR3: TGTGCCAGCAGCCGATCCGGGACAGGGGTTTACAATGAGCAGTTCTTC. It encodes CASSRSGTGVYNEQFF.

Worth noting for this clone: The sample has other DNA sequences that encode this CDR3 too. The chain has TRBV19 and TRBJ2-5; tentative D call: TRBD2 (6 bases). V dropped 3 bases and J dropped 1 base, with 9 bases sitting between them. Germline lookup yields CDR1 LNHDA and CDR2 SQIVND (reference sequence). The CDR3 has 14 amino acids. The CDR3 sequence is CASSIGGSQETQYF. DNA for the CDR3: TGTGCCAGTAGTATTGGGGGGAGCCAAGAGACCCAGTACTTC.

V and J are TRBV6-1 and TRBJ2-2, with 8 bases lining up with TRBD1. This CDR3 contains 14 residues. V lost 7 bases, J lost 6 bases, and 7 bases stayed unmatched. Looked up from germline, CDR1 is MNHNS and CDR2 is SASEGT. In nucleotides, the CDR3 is TGTGCCAGCATTCCAGGGGGCTCCGCCGGGGAGCTGTTTTTT. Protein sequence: CASIPGGSAGELFF.

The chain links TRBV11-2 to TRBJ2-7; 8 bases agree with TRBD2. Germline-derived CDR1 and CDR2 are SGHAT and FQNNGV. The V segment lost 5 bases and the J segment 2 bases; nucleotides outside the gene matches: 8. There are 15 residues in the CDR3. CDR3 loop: CASSTGTRSAYEQYF. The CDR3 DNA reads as TGTGCCAGCAGCACGGGGACTAGGAGCGCCTACGAGCAGTACTTC.